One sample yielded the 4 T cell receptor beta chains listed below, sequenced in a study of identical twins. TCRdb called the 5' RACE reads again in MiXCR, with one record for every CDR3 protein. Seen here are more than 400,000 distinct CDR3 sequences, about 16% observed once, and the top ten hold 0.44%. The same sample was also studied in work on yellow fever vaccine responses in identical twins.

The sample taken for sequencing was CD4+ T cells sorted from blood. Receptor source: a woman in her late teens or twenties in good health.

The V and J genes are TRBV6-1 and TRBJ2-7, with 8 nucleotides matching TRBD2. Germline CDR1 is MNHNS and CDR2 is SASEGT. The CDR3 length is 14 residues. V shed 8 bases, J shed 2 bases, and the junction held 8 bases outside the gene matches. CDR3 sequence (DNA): TGTGCCAGCGCTTCAGCGGGAGCGACCTACGAGCAGTACTTC. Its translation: CASASAGATYEQYF.

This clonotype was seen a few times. CDR3 nucleotides: TGCAGTGCTAGAGAGGTAGCTTTCTTT. It specifies CSAREVAFF. The rearrangement joins TRBV20-1 to TRBJ1-1; D gene unclear. Germline values: CDR1 DFQATT, CDR2 SNEGSKA (reference sequence). The CDR3 consists of 9 residues. V shed 0 bases and J shed 10 bases, with 3 bases lying between them.

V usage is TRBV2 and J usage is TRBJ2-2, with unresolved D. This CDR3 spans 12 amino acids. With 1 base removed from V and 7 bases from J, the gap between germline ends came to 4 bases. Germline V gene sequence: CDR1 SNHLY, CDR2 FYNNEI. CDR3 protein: CASSEGIGELFF. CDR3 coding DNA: TGTGCCAGCAGTGAAGGTATCGGGGAGCTGTTTTTT.

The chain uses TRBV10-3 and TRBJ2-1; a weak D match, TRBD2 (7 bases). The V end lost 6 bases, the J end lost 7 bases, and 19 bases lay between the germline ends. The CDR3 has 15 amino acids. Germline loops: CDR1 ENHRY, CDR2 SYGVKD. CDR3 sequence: CAISPTGGSRNEQFF. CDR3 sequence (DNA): TGTGCCATCAGCCCTACGGGGGGCTCCAGGAATGAGCAGTTCTTC.